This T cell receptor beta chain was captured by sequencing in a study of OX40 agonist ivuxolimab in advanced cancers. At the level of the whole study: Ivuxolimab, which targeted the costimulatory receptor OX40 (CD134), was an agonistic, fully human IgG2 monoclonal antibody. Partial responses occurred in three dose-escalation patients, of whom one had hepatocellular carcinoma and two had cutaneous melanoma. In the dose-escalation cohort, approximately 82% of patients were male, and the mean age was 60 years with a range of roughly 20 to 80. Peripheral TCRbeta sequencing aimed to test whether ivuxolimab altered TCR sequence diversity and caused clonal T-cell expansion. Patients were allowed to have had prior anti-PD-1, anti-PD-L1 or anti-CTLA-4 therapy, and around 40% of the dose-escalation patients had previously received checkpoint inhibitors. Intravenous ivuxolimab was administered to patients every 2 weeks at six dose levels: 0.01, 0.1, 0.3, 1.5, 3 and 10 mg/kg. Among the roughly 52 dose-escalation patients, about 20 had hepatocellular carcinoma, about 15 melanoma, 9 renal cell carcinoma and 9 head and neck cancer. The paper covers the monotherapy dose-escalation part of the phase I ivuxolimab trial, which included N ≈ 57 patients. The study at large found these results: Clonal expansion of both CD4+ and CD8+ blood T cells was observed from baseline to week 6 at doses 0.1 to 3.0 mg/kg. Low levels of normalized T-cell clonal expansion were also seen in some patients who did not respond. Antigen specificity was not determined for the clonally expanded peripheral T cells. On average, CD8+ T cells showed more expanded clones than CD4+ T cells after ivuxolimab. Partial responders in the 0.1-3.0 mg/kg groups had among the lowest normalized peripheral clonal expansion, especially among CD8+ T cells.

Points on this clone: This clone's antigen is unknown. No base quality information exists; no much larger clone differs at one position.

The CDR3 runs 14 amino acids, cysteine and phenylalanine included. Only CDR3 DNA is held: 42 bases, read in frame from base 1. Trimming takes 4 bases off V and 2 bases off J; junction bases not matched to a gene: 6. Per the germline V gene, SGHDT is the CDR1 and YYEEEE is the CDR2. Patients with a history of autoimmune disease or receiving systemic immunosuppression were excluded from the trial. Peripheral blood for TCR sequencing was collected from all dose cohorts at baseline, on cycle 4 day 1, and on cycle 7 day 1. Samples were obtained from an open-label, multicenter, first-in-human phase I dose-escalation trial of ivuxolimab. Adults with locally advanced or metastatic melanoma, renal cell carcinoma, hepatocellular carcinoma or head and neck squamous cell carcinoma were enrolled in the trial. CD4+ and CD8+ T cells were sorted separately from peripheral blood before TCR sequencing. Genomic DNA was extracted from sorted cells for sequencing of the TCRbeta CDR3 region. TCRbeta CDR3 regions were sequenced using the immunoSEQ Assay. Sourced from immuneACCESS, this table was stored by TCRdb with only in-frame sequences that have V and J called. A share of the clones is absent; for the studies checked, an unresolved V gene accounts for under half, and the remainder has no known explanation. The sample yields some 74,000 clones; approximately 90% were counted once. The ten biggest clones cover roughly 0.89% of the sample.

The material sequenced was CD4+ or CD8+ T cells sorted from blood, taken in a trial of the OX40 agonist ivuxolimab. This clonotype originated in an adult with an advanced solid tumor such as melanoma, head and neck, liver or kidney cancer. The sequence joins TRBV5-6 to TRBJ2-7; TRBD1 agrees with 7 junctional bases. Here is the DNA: TGTGCCAGCAGCCGTCCCGGGACAGCCTACGAGCAGTACTTC. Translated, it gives CASSRPGTAYEQYF.